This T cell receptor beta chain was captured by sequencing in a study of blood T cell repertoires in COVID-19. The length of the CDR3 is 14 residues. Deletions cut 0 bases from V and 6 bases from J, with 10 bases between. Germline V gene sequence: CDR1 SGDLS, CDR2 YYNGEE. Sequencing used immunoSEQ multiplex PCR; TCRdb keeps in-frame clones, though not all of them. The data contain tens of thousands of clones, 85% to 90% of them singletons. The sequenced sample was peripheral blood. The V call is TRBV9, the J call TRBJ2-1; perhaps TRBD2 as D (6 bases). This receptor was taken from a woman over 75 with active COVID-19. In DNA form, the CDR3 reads TGTGCCAGCAGCGTAGGTGGGAGGATCAATGAGCAGTTCTTC. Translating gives CASSVGGRINEQFF. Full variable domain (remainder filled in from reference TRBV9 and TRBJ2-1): DSGVTQTPKHLITATGQRVTLRCSPRSGDLSVYWYQQSLDQGLQFLIQYYNGEERAKGNILERFSAQQFPDLHSELNLSSLELGDSALYFCASSVGGRINEQFFGPGTRLTVL.